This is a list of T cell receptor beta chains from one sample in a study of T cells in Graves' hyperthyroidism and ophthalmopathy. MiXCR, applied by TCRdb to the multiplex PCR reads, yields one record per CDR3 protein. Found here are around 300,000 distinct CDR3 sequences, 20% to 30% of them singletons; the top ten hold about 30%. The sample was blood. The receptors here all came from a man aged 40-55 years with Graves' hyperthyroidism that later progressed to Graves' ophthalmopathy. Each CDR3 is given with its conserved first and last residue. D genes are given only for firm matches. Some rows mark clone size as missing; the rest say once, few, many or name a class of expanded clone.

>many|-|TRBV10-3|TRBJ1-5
CATTRDNSNQPQHF
TGTGCCACCACGAGGGACAATAGCAATCAGCCCCAGCATTTT
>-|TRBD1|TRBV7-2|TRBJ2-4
CASSLASGQGENIQYF
TGTGCCAGCAGCTTAGCATCCGGACAGGGGGAGAACATTCAGTACTTC
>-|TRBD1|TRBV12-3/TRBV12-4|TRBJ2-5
CASNDLTGRETQYF
TGTGCCAGCAACGATTTGACAGGGCGAGAGACCCAGTACTTC
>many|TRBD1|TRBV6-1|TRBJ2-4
CASRTDRAKNIQYF
TGTGCCAGCAGGACTGACAGGGCGAAAAACATTCAGTACTTC
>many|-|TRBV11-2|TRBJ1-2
CASSSDSSLHYGYTF
TGTGCCAGCAGCTCCGACAGTTCGCTCCACTATGGCTACACCTTC
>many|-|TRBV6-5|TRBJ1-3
CASSGFGHRSGNTIYF
TGTGCCAGCAGCGGATTTGGCCACCGTTCTGGAAACACCATATATTTT
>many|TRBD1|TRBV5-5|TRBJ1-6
CASSLAGQGAESPLHF
TGTGCCAGCAGCTTGGCTGGCCAGGGGGCGGAATCACCCCTCCACTTT
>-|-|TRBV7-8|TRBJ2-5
CASSLDAREVETQYF
TGTGCCAGCAGCTTAGATGCCAGGGAGGTAGAGACCCAGTACTTC
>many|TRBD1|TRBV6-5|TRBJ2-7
CASSSRGPYEQYF
TGTGCCAGCAGTTCTAGGGGGCCCTACGAGCAGTACTTC
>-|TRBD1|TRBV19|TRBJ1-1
CASSTFGTENTEAFF
TGTGCCAGTAGTACTTTCGGGACAGAAAACACTGAAGCTTTCTTT
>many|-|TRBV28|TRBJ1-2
CASSLDVYGAVYTF
TGTGCCAGCAGTCTAGACGTGTACGGGGCGGTCTACACCTTC
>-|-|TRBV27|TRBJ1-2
CASSLWRGNGYTF
TGTGCCAGCAGTTTATGGAGGGGGAATGGCTACACCTTC
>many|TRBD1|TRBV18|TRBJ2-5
CASSPPPGQGKETQYF
TGTGCCAGCTCACCACCTCCTGGACAGGGGAAAGAGACCCAGTACTTC
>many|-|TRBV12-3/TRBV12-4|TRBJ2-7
CASSPTGEAYEQYF
TGTGCCAGCAGCCCTACAGGGGAGGCCTACGAGCAGTACTTC
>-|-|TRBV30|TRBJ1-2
CAWSVLLTDIYTF
TGTGCCTGGAGTGTACTTCTCACAGACATCTACACCTTC
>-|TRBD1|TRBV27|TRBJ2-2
CASSSSSGTGIHGELFF
TGTGCCAGCAGTTCCTCGTCCGGGACAGGGATCCACGGGGAGCTGTTTTTT
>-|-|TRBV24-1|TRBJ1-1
CATSSEGMNTEAFF
TGTGCCACCAGTAGTGAGGGGATGAACACTGAAGCTTTCTTT
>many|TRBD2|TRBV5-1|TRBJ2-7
CASSGGLANYEQYF
TGCGCCAGCAGCGGGGGACTAGCGAACTACGAGCAGTACTTC
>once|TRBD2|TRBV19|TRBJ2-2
CASRTGTSGAGELFF
TGTGCCAGTAGAACCGGGACTAGCGGCGCCGGGGAGCTGTTTTTT
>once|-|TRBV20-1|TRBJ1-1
CSASPPSLNTEAFF
TGCAGTGCTTCCCCGCCCTCCTTGAACACTGAAGCTTTCTTT
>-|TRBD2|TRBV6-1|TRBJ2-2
CASRPAGDTGELFF
TGTGCCAGCCGTCCAGCGGGGGACACCGGGGAGCTGTTTTTT
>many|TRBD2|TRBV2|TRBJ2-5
CASSDPGLAQETQYF
TGTGCCAGCAGTGACCCGGGACTAGCTCAAGAGACCCAGTACTTC
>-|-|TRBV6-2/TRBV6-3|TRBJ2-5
CASLGPETQYF
TGTGCCAGCCTAGGTCCAGAGACCCAGTACTTC
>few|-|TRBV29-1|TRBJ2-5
CSVRGGTQETQYF
TGCAGCGTTAGAGGAGGAACCCAAGAGACCCAGTACTTC
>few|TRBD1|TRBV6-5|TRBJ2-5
CASSYSRGRSETQYF
TGTGCCAGCAGTTACTCGAGGGGGCGGTCAGAGACCCAGTACTTC
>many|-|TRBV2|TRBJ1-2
CASSTLTGDGYTF
TGTGCCAGCAGTACCCTTACTGGCGATGGCTACACCTTC
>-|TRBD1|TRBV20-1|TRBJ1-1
CSAGQVAAHEAFF
TGCAGTGCTGGACAGGTGGCGGCTCATGAAGCTTTCTTT
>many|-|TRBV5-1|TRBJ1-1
CASSKTVGTSNTEAFF
TGCGCCAGCAGCAAAACCGTTGGGACATCGAACACTGAAGCTTTCTTT
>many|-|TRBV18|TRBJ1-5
CASSAGASVDQPQHF
TGTGCCAGCTCAGCCGGGGCGAGCGTCGATCAGCCCCAGCATTTT
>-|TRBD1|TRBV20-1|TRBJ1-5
CSARKGGTGNQPQHF
TGCAGTGCTCGGAAGGGTGGGACAGGAAATCAGCCCCAGCATTTT
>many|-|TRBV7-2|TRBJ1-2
CASSPASGVRYGYTF
TGTGCCAGCAGCCCAGCCTCGGGGGTACGCTATGGCTACACCTTC
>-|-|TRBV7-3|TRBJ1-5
CASSLIASQPQHF
TGTGCCAGCAGCTTAATCGCCAGTCAGCCCCAGCATTTT
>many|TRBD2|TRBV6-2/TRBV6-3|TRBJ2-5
CASSYSLSSFVGTRQETQYF
TGTGCCAGCAGTTACTCGCTATCCTCCTTCGTAGGGACTAGACAAGAGACCCAGTACTTC
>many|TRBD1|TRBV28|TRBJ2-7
CASSFGTGAVEQYF
TGTGCCAGCAGTTTCGGGACAGGGGCCGTCGAGCAGTACTTC
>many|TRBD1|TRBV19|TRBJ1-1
CASRTPNRGNTEAFF
TGTGCCAGTAGAACCCCTAACAGGGGGAACACTGAAGCTTTCTTT
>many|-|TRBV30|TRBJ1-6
CAWRGGSPLHF
TGTGCCTGGAGGGGGGGATCACCCCTCCACTTT
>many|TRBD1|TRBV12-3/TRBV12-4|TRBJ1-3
CASSSPHGQGTPRARF
TGTGCCAGCAGTTCCCCCCACGGACAGGGGACTCCCCGGGCCCGCTTT
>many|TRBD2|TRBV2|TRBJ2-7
CASSEVAGEGSYEQYF
TGTGCCAGCAGTGAAGTAGCGGGAGAAGGTTCCTACGAGCAGTACTTC
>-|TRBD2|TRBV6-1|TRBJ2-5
CASTSSGGETQYF
TGTGCCAGCACCTCTAGCGGGGGAGAGACCCAGTACTTC